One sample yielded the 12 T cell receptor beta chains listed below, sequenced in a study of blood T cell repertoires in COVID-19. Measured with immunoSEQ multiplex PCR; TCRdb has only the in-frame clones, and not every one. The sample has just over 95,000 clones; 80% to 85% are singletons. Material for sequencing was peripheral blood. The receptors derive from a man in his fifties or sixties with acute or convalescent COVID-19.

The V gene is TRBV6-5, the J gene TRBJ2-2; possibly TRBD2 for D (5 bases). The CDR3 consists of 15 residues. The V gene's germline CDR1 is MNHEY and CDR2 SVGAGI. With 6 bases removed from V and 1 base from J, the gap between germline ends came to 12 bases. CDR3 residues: CASRDSDLNTGELFF. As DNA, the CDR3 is TGTGCCAGCAGGGACTCGGACCTGAACACCGGGGAGCTGTTTTTT.

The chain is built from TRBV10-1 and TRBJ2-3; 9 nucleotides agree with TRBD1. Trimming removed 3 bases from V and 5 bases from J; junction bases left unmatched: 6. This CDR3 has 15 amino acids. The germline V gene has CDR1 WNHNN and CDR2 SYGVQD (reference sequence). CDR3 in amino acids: CASSEGGQGGDTQYF. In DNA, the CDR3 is TGCGCCAGCAGTGAAGGGGGACAGGGTGGAGATACGCAGTATTTT.

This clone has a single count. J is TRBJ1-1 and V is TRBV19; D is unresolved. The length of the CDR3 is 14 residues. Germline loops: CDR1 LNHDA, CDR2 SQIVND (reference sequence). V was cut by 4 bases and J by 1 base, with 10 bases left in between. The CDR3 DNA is TGTGCCAGTAGTACCACACGGAGGAACACTGAAGCTTTCTTT. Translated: CASSTTRRNTEAFF.

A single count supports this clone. CDR3 coding DNA: TGTGCCAGCAGTGAAAATGGGGTCGGGGTTTATGAGCAGTTCTTC. Residues: CASSENGVGVYEQFF. This chain connects TRBV2 to TRBJ2-1; maybe TRBD2 (5 bases). V was cut by 2 bases and J by 8 bases, with 16 bases left in between. Germline V gene lookup returns CDR1 SNHLY and CDR2 FYNNEI. CDR3 length: 15 amino acids. The full variable domain, its missing parts supplied by reference TRBV2 and TRBJ2-1, is EPEVTQTPSHQVTQMGQEVILRCVPISNHLYFYWYRQILGQKVEFLVSFYNNEISEKSEIFDDQFSVERPDGSNFTLKIRSTKLEDSAMYFCASSENGVGVYEQFFGPGTRLTVL.

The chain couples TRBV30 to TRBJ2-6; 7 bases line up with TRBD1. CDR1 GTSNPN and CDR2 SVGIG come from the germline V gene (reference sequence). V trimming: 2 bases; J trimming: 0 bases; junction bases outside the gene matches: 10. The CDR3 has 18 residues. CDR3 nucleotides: TGTGCCTGGAGTTCAACGGGACAGTCGAACTCTGGGGCCAACGTCCTGACTTTC. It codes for CAWSSTGQSNSGANVLTF. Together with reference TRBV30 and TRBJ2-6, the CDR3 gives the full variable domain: SQTIHQWPATLVQPVGSPLSLECTVEGTSNPNLYWYRQAAGRGLQLLFYSVGIGQISSEVPQNLSASRPQDRQFILSSKKLLLSDSGFYLCAWSSTGQSNSGANVLTFGAGSRLTVL.

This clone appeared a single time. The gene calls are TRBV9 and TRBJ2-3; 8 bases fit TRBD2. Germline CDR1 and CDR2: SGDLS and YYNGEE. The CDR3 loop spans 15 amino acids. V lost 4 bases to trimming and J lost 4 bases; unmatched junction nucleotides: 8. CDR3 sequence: CASSRTSFLPDTQYF. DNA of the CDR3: TGTGCCAGCAGCCGGACTAGCTTCCTTCCAGATACGCAGTATTTT.

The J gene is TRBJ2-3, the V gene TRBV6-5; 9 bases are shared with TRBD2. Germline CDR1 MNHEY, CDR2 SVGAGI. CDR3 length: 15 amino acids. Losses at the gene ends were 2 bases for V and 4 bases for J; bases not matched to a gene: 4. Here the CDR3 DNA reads TGTGCCAGCAGTTACGGAGCGGGGGGTCCAGATACGCAGTATTTT. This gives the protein CASSYGAGGPDTQYF.

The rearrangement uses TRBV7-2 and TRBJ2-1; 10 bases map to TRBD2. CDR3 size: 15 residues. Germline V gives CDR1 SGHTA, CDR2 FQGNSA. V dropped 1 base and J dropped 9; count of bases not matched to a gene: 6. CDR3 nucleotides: TGTGCCAGCAGCTTAGTTAGCGGGGGGTCAGGTGAGCAGTTCTTC. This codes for CASSLVSGGSGEQFF. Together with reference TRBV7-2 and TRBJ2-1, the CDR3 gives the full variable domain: GAGVSQSPSNKVTEKGKDVELRCDPISGHTALYWYRQSLGQGLEFLIYFQGNSAPDKSGLPSDRFSAERTGGSVSTLTIQRTQQEDSAVYLCASSLVSGGSGEQFFGPGTRLTVL.

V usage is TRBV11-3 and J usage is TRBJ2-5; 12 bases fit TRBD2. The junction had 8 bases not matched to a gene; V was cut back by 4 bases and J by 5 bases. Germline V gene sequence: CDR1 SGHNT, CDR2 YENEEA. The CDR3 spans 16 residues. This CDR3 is CASSSQLAGGLETQYF. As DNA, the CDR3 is TGTGCCAGCAGCTCCCAACTAGCGGGGGGTCTGGAGACCCAGTACTTC.

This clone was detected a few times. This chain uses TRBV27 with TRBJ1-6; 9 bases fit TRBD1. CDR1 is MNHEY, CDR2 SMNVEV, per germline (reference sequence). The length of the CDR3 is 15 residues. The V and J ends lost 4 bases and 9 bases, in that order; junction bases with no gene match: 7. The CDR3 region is CASSSRDRDASPLHF. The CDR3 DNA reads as TGTGCCAGCAGTTCGAGGGACAGGGATGCTTCACCCCTCCACTTT.

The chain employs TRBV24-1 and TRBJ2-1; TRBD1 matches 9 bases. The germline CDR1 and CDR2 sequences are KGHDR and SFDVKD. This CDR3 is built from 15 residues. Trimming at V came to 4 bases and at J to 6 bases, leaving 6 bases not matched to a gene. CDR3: CATSEEGQGSNEQFF. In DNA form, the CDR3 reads TGTGCCACCAGTGAAGAGGGACAGGGTAGCAATGAGCAGTTCTTC.

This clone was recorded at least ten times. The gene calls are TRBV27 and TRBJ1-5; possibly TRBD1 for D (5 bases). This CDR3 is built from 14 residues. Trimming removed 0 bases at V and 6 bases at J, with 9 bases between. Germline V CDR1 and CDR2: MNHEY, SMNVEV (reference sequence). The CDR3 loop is CASSLSAGVQPQHF. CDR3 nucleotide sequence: TGTGCCAGCAGTTTATCTGCGGGGGTTCAGCCCCAGCATTTT.